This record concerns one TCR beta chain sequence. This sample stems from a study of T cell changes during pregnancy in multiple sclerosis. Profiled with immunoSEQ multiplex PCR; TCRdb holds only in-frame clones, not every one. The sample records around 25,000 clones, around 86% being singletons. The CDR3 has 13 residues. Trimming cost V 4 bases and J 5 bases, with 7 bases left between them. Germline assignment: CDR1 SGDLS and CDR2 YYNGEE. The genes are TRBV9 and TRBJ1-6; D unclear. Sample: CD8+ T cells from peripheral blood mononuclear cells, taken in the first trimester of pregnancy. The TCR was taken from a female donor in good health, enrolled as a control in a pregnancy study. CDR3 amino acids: CASSPGNNSPLHF. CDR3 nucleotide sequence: TGTGCCAGCAGCCCCGGGAATAATTCACCCCTCCACTTT.